Below are 28 T cell receptor beta chains sequenced from a single sample in a study of tumor-infiltrating lymphocytes in primary liver carcinoma. The investigators made TCR beta cDNA from approximately 510 ng total RNA, using a constant-region primer. ARM-PCR was slightly modified, and three nested multiplex PCR rounds with it gave rise to the TCR beta libraries. TRBV1-TRBV30 forward primers and a C-beta reverse primer were used in the first two PCR rounds, which each ran for 9 to 10 cycles. Using its own MiXCR run on the multiplex PCR reads, TCRdb lists one record per CDR3 protein. The data contain just over 300,000 distinct CDR3 sequences, roughly three fifths of them singletons. The source of the blood RNA was unsorted whole blood, and germline DNA was extracted as well. The source material was peripheral blood. These receptors all stem from a woman under 40 with primary liver carcinoma and hepatitis B virus infection.

This clonotype was seen a few times. The chain carries TRBV6-1 and TRBJ1-3; no clear D. Per the germline V gene, CDR1 is MNHNS and CDR2 is SASEGT. The CDR3 length is 15 residues. V dropped 1 base and J dropped 0 bases, with 7 bases sitting between them. The CDR3 sequence is CASSEVVSSGNTIYF. CDR3 DNA sequence: TGTGCCAGCAGTGAAGTCGTCAGCTCTGGAAACACCATATATTTT.

To note about this clonotype: One end of the junction varies from germline; a read error may be responsible. The chain is built from TRBV4-3 and TRBJ2-1, with TRBD1 matching 10 bases. The CDR3 is made up of 17 amino acids. Germline CDR1 and CDR2: LGHNA and YSLEER. CDR3 in DNA: TGCGCCAGCAGCCAAGGAAATCGGGACAGGGGTCGGAGTGAGCACTTCTTC. Encoded protein: CASSQGNRDRGRSEHFF.

Points on this clonotype: A much larger clonotype is one base distant, so this may be a read error. Since the CDR3 does not end with the conserved phenylalanine or tryptophan, this likely comes from a read error. The V gene is TRBV6-1, the J gene TRBJ1-4, with unresolved D. The CDR3 runs 16 residues. The ends were cut back, 7 bases at V and 4 bases at J, with 19 bases in the middle. Germline V lookup: CDR1 MNHNS, CDR2 SASEGT. CDR3 nucleotides: TGTGCCAGCACTGGTCGGAGGAACATGGGTAATGAAAAACTGTTTTCT. This encodes CASTGRRNMGNEKLFS.

The table lists this clonotype with a count of one. The junction departs from the called germline gene at one end, perhaps through a read error. The V call is TRBV4-2, the J call TRBJ1-3; 7 nucleotides align to TRBD1. The CDR3 has 17 amino acids. CDR1 and CDR2 (germline): LGHNA, YNFKEQ. The CDR3 region is CVSRPGQVGPTGNTIYF. In nucleotides, the CDR3 is TGTGTCAGCAGACCTGGACAGGTCGGGCCAACTGGAAACACCATATATTTT.

With regard to this clonotype: A much bigger clone sits one base away, suggesting this may be a read error. The chain links TRBV29-1 to TRBJ2-4; 7 bases map to TRBD1. The CDR3 covers 14 residues. The germline gives CDR1 SQVTM, CDR2 ANQGSEA. Unmatched junction bases numbered 6, after V lost 6 bases and J lost 1 base. Here the CDR3 reads CSVKGGLAKNIQYF. DNA for the CDR3: TGCAGCGTCAAAGGGGGCCTGGCCAAAAACATTCAGTACTTC. The full variable domain, with the rest looked up from reference TRBV29-1 and TRBJ2-4, is SAVISQKPSRDICQRGTSLTIQCQVDSQVTMMFWYRQQPGQSLTLIATANQGSEATYESGFVIDKFPISRPNLTFSTLTVSNMSPEDSSIYLCSVKGGLAKNIQYFGAGTRLSVL.

This clonotype was counted only a few times. The CDR3 DNA reads as TGTGCCAGCAGCCCCACCCCGACAGGGACCTACGAGCAGTACTTC. This sequence encodes CASSPTPTGTYEQYF. V and J are TRBV13 and TRBJ2-7, with 7 positions matching TRBD1. In germline, CDR1 is PRHDT, CDR2 FYEKMQ (reference sequence). CDR3 length: 15 residues. With 5 bases clipped from V and 2 bases from J, the junction kept 9 bases outside the gene matches.

The gene calls are TRBV6-2 or TRBV6-3 and TRBJ2-1, with TRBD2 identical over 8 bases. The CDR3 loop spans 15 amino acids. From germline, CDR1 is MNHEY and CDR2 SVGEGT. Trimming at V came to 1 base and at J to 10 bases, leaving 9 bases not matched to a gene. Here the CDR3 DNA reads TGTGCCAGCAGTTACTGGGGCGGGGGGATTAACGAGCAGTTCTTC. Translation: CASSYWGGGINEQFF.

V gene TRBV7-9 combines with J gene TRBJ2-3; D is unclear. V was shortened by 1 base and J by 7 bases, with 9 bases between the two germline ends. CDR1 SEHNR and CDR2 FQNEAQ come from the germline V gene (reference sequence). The CDR3 is 13 residues long. The CDR3 nucleotides read TGTGCCAGCAGCTTAGGGGGTGCCAATACGCAGTATTTT. It encodes CASSLGGANTQYF.

Details on this clonotype: In this CDR3 the conserved last residue, phenylalanine or tryptophan, is missing, so a read error is likely. This chain connects TRBV11-2 to TRBJ2-1; 9 bases are a match to TRBD2. Trimming removed 9 bases from V and 0 bases from J; junction bases left unmatched: 21. CDR3 size: 20 residues. CDR1 is SGHAT and CDR2 is FQNNGV in the germline V gene. The CDR3 region has the DNA TGTGCCAGTAGCCCCCAGGGATTAGCGGGAGAGGAACACTCCTACAATGAGCAGTTCTCC. Translation gives CASSPQGLAGEEHSYNEQFS.

The genes are TRBV13 and TRBJ1-1; unclear D gene. The CDR3 loop spans 13 amino acids. V was clipped by 11 bases and J by 2 bases, with 15 bases between them. CDR1 and CDR2 from the germline V gene are PRHDT and FYEKMQ (reference sequence). The CDR3 sequence: CAGNFLGNTEAFF. The CDR3 DNA reads TGTGCCGGCAACTTCTTGGGAAACACTGAAGCTTTCTTT.

The V call is TRBV6-5, the J call TRBJ2-7; 9 bases match TRBD2. The CDR3 is 15 residues long. V lost 5 bases, J lost 5 bases, and 10 bases stayed unmatched. Germline V CDR1 and CDR2: MNHEY, SVGAGI. The CDR3 loop is CASSPLAGGKDEQYF. CDR3 in DNA: TGTGCCAGCAGTCCCCTTGCGGGAGGGAAGGACGAGCAGTACTTC.

V usage is TRBV6-6 and J usage is TRBJ2-1; D may be TRBD2 (6 bases). Trimming left V 6 bases short and J 8 bases short, with 11 bases between. The CDR3 covers 12 residues. The V gene's germline CDR1 is MNHNY and CDR2 SVGAGI (reference sequence). The CDR3 reads CASRRLVHEQFF. CDR3 coding DNA: TGTGCCAGCAGACGACTAGTCCATGAGCAGTTCTTC.

This clonotype has ten or more counts. V and J are TRBV6-6 and TRBJ2-7, with D perhaps assigned TRBD1 or TRBD2 (5 bases each). The V gene's germline CDR1 is MNHNY and CDR2 SVGAGI (reference sequence). Trimming shortened V by 5 bases and J by 3 bases, and 20 bases separated the two germline ends. CDR3 length: 16 residues. The CDR3 bases are TGTGCCAGCAGTAGCACCGGGACCGCGGTCAACTACGAGCAGTACTTC. Its protein is CASSSTGTAVNYEQYF.

This clonotype was found once. J is TRBJ2-2 and V is TRBV5-4; 10 bases are shared with TRBD2. CDR1 is SGHNT and CDR2 is YYREEE in the germline V gene (reference sequence). The CDR3 has 16 amino acids. V was pared by 6 bases and J by 7 bases, with 12 bases of the junction left unmatched. The CDR3 protein is CASNPEGLAQDGELFF. The CDR3 region has the DNA TGTGCCAGCAACCCCGAGGGACTAGCGCAAGACGGGGAGCTGTTTTTT.

The sample holds a few counts of this clonotype. Here the CDR3 DNA reads TGTGCCAGCAGTTTAGCGGAGAGTTCACCCCTCCACTTT. It specifies CASSLAESSPLHF. The rearrangement joins TRBV12-3 or TRBV12-4 to TRBJ1-6; D call uncertain. This CDR3 is built from 13 residues. V was trimmed by 0 bases and J by 9 bases, leaving 6 bases between them.

V is TRBV4-2 and J is TRBJ2-1, with 11 nucleotides matching TRBD1. Germline V gives CDR1 LGHNA, CDR2 YNFKEQ. The CDR3 consists of 15 residues. The CDR3 nucleotides read TGTGCTAGCTGCCAATCCGGGACAGGGGGCAATGAGCAGTTCTTC. This translates into CASCQSGTGGNEQFF.

This clonotype was found a few times. The rearrangement links TRBV28 to TRBJ2-7; D is uncertain. V dropped 5 bases and J dropped 4 bases, with 12 bases sitting between them. CDR1 MDHEN and CDR2 SYDVKM come from the germline V gene. The CDR3 sequence is 13 residues long. The DNA for the CDR3 is TGTGCCAGCAGTATCGGGCCGATTTACGAGCAGTACTTC. It codes for CASSIGPIYEQYF.

In the case of this clonotype: This CDR3 is missing its conserved last phenylalanine or tryptophan, likely due to a read error. The chain couples TRBV11-2 to TRBJ2-5, with 8 nucleotides matching TRBD2. V was pared by 9 bases and J by 3 bases, with 9 bases of the junction left unmatched. Germline CDR1 and CDR2: SGHAT and FQNNGV. This CDR3 comprises 14 residues. The DNA for the CDR3 is TGTGCCAGTAGCAAACCGGGACTAGAAGAGACCCAGTACCTC. Its protein is CASSKPGLEETQYL.

This clonotype is a singleton in its sample. Germline and junction disagree at one end, which may indicate a read error. The chain carries TRBV7-8 and TRBJ2-1, with 7 bases lining up with TRBD2. This CDR3 is 15 amino acids long. Germline V CDR1 and CDR2: SGHVS, FQNEAQ. Here the CDR3 reads CAGSSRLAGVTEQFF. The DNA for the CDR3 is TGTGCCGGCAGCTCTCGACTAGCAGGAGTAACTGAGCAGTTCTTC.

On this clonotype: The junction differs from germline at one of its ends, possibly a read error. The chain uses TRBV5-4 and TRBJ2-1, with 11 bases identical to TRBD2. Germline V lookup: CDR1 SGHNT, CDR2 YYREEE (reference sequence). The CDR3 has 17 residues. This CDR3 is CASSLILLAGVDNEQFF. CDR3 coding DNA: TGTGCCAGCAGCTTGATTTTACTAGCGGGAGTTGACAATGAACAGTTCTTC.

The V gene is TRBV12-3 or TRBV12-4, the J gene TRBJ2-3; D gene unclear. The CDR3 has 11 amino acids. V dropped 3 bases and J dropped 8 bases, with 6 bases sitting between them. The CDR3 DNA reads as TGTGCCAGCAGTTTCGCTAGTACGCAGTATTTT. Amino acid sequence: CASSFASTQYF.

The CDR3: CASSQDLVLAARTPTDTQYF. In DNA form, the CDR3 reads TGCGCCAGCAGCCAAGATCTTGTTCTGGCGGCACGAACACCCACAGATACGCAGTATTTT. The chain links TRBV4-3 to TRBJ2-3; D gene ambiguous. The CDR3 is 20 amino acids. Germline V lookup: CDR1 LGHNA, CDR2 YSLEER. With 0 bases removed from V and 2 bases from J, the gap between germline ends came to 24 bases.

Notes on this clonotype: Possible read error: a much larger clone is one base away. The chain recombines TRBV29-1 with TRBJ2-1, with 13 bases that match TRBD2. Germline V gene data show CDR1 as SQVTM and CDR2 as ANQGSEA. The CDR3 runs to 14 residues. V dropped 7 bases and J dropped 8; count of bases not matched to a gene: 8. The CDR3 protein is CSAATSGRRDEQFF. CDR3 sequence (DNA): TGCAGCGCCGCGACTAGCGGGAGGAGGGATGAGCAGTTCTTC.

The chain couples TRBV7-9 to TRBJ2-5; the D call may be TRBD1 or TRBD2 (5 bases each). CDR3 length: 14 amino acids. Trimming left V 1 base short and J 7 bases short, with 13 bases between. Germline values: CDR1 SEHNR, CDR2 FQNEAQ (reference sequence). CDR3 amino acids: CASSLGGDGGTQYF. The CDR3 bases are TGTGCCAGCAGCTTAGGCGGTGATGGGGGGACCCAGTACTTC.

This clonotype was recorded many times. CDR3 in amino acids: CASGRASETQYF. The CDR3, as DNA: TGTGCCAGCGGGAGGGCTTCCGAGACCCAGTACTTC. The J gene is TRBJ2-5, the V gene TRBV11-2; 7 positions agree with TRBD2. The J segment lost 5 bases and the V segment lost 8 bases, leaving 5 bases of the junction unmatched. This CDR3 has 12 amino acids. Germline assignment: CDR1 SGHAT and CDR2 FQNNGV.

To note about this clonotype: Its ends do not fully match the called genes, so a read error is possible. This chain uses TRBV11-2 with TRBJ2-1, with 8 bases identical to TRBD2. The CDR3 spans 14 residues. Germline lookup yields CDR1 SGHAT and CDR2 FQNNGV. The CDR3 region is CTSSLVISGTLQFF. The CDR3 DNA follows: TGTACCAGCAGCTTAGTGATTAGCGGGACACTCCAGTTCTTC.

Of note for this clonotype: One junction end does not reproduce the germline sequence, and a read error may be involved. This chain joins TRBV11-2 and TRBJ2-5; D uncertain. Germline V gene sequence: CDR1 SGHAT, CDR2 FQNNGV. This CDR3 has 15 amino acids. DNA of the CDR3: TGTGCCAGCAGCCCTCTTTTTAGTAGCCGCGAGACCCAATACTTC. This gives the protein CASSPLFSSRETQYF.

As concerns this clonotype: This could be a read error, since a much larger clone is one nucleotide away. The chain links TRBV10-3 to TRBJ2-5, with TRBD2 matching over 13 bases. From germline, CDR1 is ENHRY and CDR2 SYGVKD. The CDR3 runs 15 residues. The DNA for the CDR3 is TGTGTCACCGGACTAGCGGGAGCGGCGACGGAGGCCCAGTACTTC. Protein sequence: CVTGLAGAATEAQYF.